This T cell receptor beta chain was profiled in a study of T cell responses to AZD1222 COVID-19 vaccine. The CDR3 is 15 amino acids. After removal of 5 bases from V and 5 bases from J, the junction contained 5 bases not matched to a gene. The germline V gene has CDR1 SGHAT and CDR2 FQNNGV. TCRdb's table, derived via immunoSEQ multiplex PCR, lists solely in-frame clones and lacks some. Among about 110,000 clones listed, 89% were seen once. This receptor was taken from an adult in good health. Source: peripheral blood, taken on day 0 of AZD1222 vaccination. V gene TRBV11-2 combines with J gene TRBJ1-4; TRBD1 matches at 10 bases. In nucleotides, the CDR3 is TGTGCCAGCAGCCGGGACAGGGGCCCGAATGAAAAACTGTTTTTT. It codes for CASSRDRGPNEKLFF. The full variable domain, its missing parts supplied by reference TRBV11-2 and TRBJ1-4, is EAGVAQSPRYKIIEKRQSVAFWCNPISGHATLYWYQQILGQGPKLLIQFQNNGVVDDSQLPKDRFSAERLKGVDSTLKIQPAKLEDSAVYLCASSRDRGPNEKLFFGSGTQLSVL.